The 8 T cell receptor beta chains below all came from one sample that was sequenced in a study of type 1 and type 2 diabetes patients. The PCR template was genomic DNA. The TCR beta CDR3 region was amplified using 30 forward and 13 reverse primers. TCRdb fed the multiplex PCR reads into MiXCR, producing one record per CDR3 protein. The table records 280,000 or so distinct CDR3 sequences, around 50% of them present only once. Material for sequencing was peripheral blood mononuclear cells (PBMCs). These TCRs come from a man between 18 and 29 years old with type 2 diabetes.

This clonotype was observed a handful of times. This rearrangement joins TRBV5-1 to TRBJ2-7; 7 bases are a match to TRBD2. The ends lost 6 bases at V and 2 bases at J; junction bases unmatched: 8. The length of the CDR3 is 14 residues. CDR1 and CDR2 (germline): SGHRS, YFSETQ. In DNA, the CDR3 is TGCGCCAGCAAGGAATCCAGCGGGGCCTACGAGCAGTACTTC. As protein: CASKESSGAYEQYF. Based on the CDR3 plus reference TRBV5-1 and TRBJ2-7, the full variable domain is KAGVTQTPRYLIKTRGQQVTLSCSPISGHRSVSWYQQTPGQGLQFLFEYFSETQRNKGNFPGRFSGRQFSNSRSEMNVSTLELGDSALYLCASKESSGAYEQYFGPGTRLTVT.

The V gene is TRBV6-5, the J gene TRBJ2-7; tentatively, D is TRBD2 (6 bases). The CDR3 loop spans 14 amino acids. The V and J ends lost 2 bases and 3 bases respectively, with 11 bases between them. Germline V CDR1 and CDR2: MNHEY, SVGAGI. CDR3 region: CASSYGGAGYEQYF. The CDR3 DNA is TGTGCCAGCAGTTACGGGGGAGCGGGCTACGAGCAGTACTTC.

V and J are TRBV4-2 and TRBJ2-7; 7 bases fit TRBD1. The germline V gene has CDR1 LGHNA and CDR2 YNFKEQ. V lost 0 bases and J lost 2; bases outside the gene matches: 4. CDR3 length equals 15 residues. The CDR3, as DNA: TGTGCCAGCAGCCAAGAAGGGGACAGAGCCTACGAGCAGTACTTC. As protein: CASSQEGDRAYEQYF.

This rearrangement joins TRBV2 to TRBJ1-5; D is ambiguous. Deletions cut 1 base from V and 7 bases from J, with 14 bases between. The CDR3 consists of 15 residues. Per germline, CDR1 SNHLY and CDR2 FYNNEI. The CDR3 DNA reads TGTGCCAGCAGTGAAGACGGAATCCACGGGCAGCCCCAGCATTTT. This codes for CASSEDGIHGQPQHF.

With regard to this clonotype: The CDR3 does not end in the conserved phenylalanine or tryptophan, so this is likely a read error. The chain couples TRBV20-1 to TRBJ2-4; D is possibly TRBD1 (6 bases). The CDR3 consists of 13 residues. Germline V gene data show CDR1 as DFQATT and CDR2 as SNEGSKA (reference sequence). Trimming stripped 0 bases from V and 4 bases from J, with 7 bases between. The CDR3 DNA reads as TGCAGTGCTAGAGAGGACAGAAAAAACATTCAGTACCTC. It encodes CSAREDRKNIQYL.

In regard to this clonotype: One end of the junction is discordant with germline, which a read error may explain. The J gene is TRBJ2-7, the V gene TRBV30, with TRBD1 identical over 9 bases. The CDR3 loop spans 13 amino acids. Germline V gives CDR1 GTSNPN, CDR2 SVGIG (reference sequence). The CDR3 loop is CAWKTGGSYEQCF. For the CDR3, the DNA is TGTGCCTGGAAAACAGGGGGCTCCTACGAGCAGTGCTTC. Supplemented by reference TRBV30 and TRBJ2-7, the full variable domain reads SQTIHQWPATLVQPVGSPLSLECTVEGTSNPNLYWYRQAAGRGLQLLFYSVGIGQISSEVPQNLSASRPQDRQFILSSKKLLLSDSGFYLCAWKTGGSYEQCFGPGTRLTVT.

CDR3 region: CASRDKGISPQHF. The CDR3 nucleotides read TGTGCCAGCAGGGACAAGGGAATCAGCCCCCAGCATTTT. The rearrangement uses TRBV28 and TRBJ1-5; weak D call: TRBD1 (5 bases). Germline V lookup: CDR1 MDHEN, CDR2 SYDVKM. Trimming shortened V by 6 bases and J by 10 bases, and 16 bases separated the two germline ends. The CDR3 runs 13 residues. Supplemented by reference TRBV28 and TRBJ1-5, the full variable domain reads DVKVTQSSRYLVKRTGEKVFLECVQDMDHENMFWYRQDPGLGLRLIYFSYDVKMKEKGDIPEGYSVSREKKERFSLILESASTNQTSMYLCASRDKGISPQHFGDGTRLSIL.

DNA of the CDR3: TGTGCCAGCAGTGAGAAGGCGGCCCAGTACTTC. Encoded protein: CASSEKAAQYF. The V gene is TRBV12-3 or TRBV12-4, the J gene TRBJ2-5; D not certain. This CDR3 contains 11 residues. V was cut by 5 bases and J by 9 bases, with 10 bases left in between.